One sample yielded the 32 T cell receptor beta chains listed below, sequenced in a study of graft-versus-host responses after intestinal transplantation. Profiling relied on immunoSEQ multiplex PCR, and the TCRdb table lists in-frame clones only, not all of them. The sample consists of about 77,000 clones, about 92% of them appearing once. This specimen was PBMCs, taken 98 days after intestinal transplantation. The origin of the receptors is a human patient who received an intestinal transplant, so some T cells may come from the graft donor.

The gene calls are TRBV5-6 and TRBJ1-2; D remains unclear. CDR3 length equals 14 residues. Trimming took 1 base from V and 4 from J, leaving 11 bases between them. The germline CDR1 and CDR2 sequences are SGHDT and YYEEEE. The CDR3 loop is CASSLSGLTYGYTF. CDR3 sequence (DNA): TGTGCCAGCAGCTTGTCAGGTTTAACCTATGGCTACACCTTC.

As DNA, the CDR3 is TGTGCCAGCAGCCCCGGGACAAATTATAATCAGCCCCAGCATTTT. Amino acid sequence: CASSPGTNYNQPQHF. This chain joins TRBV6-5 and TRBJ1-5, with D possibly TRBD1 on 6 matching bases. Trimming shortened V by 6 bases and J by 4 bases, and 16 bases separated the two germline ends. The CDR3 runs 15 residues. Germline CDR1 reads MNHEY; CDR2 reads SVGAGI.

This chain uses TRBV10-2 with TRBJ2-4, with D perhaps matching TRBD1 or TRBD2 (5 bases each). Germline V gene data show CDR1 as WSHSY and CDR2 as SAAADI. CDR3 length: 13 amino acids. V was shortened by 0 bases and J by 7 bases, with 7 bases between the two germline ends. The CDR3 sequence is CASSESWGNIQYF. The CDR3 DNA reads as TGCGCCAGCAGTGAGTCGTGGGGGAACATTCAGTACTTC.

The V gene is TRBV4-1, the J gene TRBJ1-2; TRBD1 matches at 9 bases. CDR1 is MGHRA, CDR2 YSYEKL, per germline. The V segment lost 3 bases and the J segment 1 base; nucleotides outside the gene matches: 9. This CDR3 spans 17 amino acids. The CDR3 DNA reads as TGCGCCAGCAGCCAGCCGGGACAGGGCGAATTTAACTATGGCTACACCTTC. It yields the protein CASSQPGQGEFNYGYTF.

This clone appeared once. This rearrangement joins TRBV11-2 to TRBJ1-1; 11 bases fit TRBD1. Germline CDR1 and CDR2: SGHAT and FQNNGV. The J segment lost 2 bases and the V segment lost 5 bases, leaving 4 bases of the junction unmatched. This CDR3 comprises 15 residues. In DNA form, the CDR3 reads TGTGCCAGCAGCCACGGACAGGGGGCTAACACTGAAGCTTTCTTT. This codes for CASSHGQGANTEAFF.

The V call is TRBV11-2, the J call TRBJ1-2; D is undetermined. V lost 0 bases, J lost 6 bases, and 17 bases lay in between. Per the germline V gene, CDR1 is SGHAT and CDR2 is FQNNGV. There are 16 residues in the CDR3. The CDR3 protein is CASSLDWPGHLDGYTF. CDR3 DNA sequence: TGTGCCAGCAGCTTAGATTGGCCAGGTCACCTCGATGGCTACACCTTC.

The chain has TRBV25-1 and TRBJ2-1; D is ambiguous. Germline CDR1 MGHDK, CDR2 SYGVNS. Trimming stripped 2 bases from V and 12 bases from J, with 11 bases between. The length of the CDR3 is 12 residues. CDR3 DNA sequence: TGTGCCAGCAGTGAAAGAACAGCCGGGCAGTTCTTC. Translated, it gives CASSERTAGQFF.

The CDR3 DNA reads TGCGCCAGCAGCTTGGACGGGCTGGTGGAGACCCAGTACTTC. As protein: CASSLDGLVETQYF. The chain carries TRBV5-1 and TRBJ2-5; D not resolved. This CDR3 has 14 amino acids. V dropped 0 bases and J dropped 5 bases, with 11 bases sitting between them. Germline CDR1 is SGHRS and CDR2 is YFSETQ.

This CDR3 is CASSSAVAGRTDTQYF. In DNA form, the CDR3 reads TGTGCCAGCAGTTCCGCCGTAGCGGGGCGCACAGATACGCAGTATTTT. The chain carries TRBV6-5 and TRBJ2-3, with TRBD2 matching over 8 bases. Unmatched junction bases numbered 7, after V lost 4 bases and J lost 1 base. The length of the CDR3 is 16 residues. The germline V gene encodes CDR1 MNHEY and CDR2 SVGAGI.

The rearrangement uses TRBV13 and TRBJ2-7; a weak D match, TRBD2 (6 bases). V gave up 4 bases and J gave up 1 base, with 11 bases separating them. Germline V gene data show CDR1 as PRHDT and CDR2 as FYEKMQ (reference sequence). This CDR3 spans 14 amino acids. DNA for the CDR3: TGTGCCAGCAGCTCGGGACTCAAGTCCTACGAGCAGTACTTC. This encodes CASSSGLKSYEQYF.

The CDR3: CATSTRGFGYTF. The CDR3 DNA sequence: TGTGCCACCAGCACACGGGGATTTGGCTACACCTTC. The J gene is TRBJ1-2, the V gene TRBV15, with D unresolved. This CDR3 has 12 amino acids. V was trimmed by 4 bases and J by 7 bases, leaving 10 bases between them. CDR1 is LNHNV and CDR2 is YYDKDF in the germline V gene (reference sequence). Full variable domain (missing parts from reference TRBV15 and TRBJ1-2): DAMVIQNPRYQVTQFGKPVTLSCSQTLNHNVMYWYQQKSSQAPKLLFHYYDKDFNNEADTPDNFQSRRPNTSFCFLDIRSPGLGDTAMYLCATSTRGFGYTFGSGTRLTVV.

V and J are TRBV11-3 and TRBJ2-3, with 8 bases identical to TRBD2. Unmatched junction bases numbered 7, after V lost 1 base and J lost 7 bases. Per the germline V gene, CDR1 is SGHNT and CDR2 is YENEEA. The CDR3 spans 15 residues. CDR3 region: CASSLGGGWANTQYF. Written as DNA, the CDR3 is TGTGCCAGCAGCTTAGGCGGGGGGTGGGCGAATACGCAGTATTTT.

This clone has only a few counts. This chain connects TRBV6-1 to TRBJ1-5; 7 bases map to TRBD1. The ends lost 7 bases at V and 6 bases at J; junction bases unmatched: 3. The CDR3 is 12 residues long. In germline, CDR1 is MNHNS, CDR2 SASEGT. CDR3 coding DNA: TGTGCCAGCACCGACAGGGTTCAGCCCCAGCATTTT. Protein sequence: CASTDRVQPQHF.

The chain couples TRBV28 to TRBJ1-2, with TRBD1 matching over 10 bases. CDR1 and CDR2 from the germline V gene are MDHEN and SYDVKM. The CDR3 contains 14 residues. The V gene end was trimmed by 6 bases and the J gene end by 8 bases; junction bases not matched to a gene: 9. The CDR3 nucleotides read TGTGCCAGCAGGTTGACAGGGGGCGCTTCGGGCTACACCTTC. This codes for CASRLTGGASGYTF.

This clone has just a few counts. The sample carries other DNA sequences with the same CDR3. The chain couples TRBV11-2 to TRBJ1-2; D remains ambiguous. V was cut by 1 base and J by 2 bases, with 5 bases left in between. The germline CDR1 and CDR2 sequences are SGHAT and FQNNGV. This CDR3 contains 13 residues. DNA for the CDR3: TGTGCCAGCAGCTTAGGGGCGAACTATGGCTACACCTTC. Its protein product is CASSLGANYGYTF.

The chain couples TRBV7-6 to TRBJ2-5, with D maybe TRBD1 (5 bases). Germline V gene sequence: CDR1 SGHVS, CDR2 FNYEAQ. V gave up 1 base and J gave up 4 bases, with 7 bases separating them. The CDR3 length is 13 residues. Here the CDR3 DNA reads TGTGCCAGCAGCTTAGACCAGGGAGAGACCCAGTACTTC. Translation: CASSLDQGETQYF.

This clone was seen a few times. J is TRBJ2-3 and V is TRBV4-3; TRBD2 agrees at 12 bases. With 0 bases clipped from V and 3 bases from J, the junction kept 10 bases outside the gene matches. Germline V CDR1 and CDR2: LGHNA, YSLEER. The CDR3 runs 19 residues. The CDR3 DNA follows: TGCGCCAGCAGCCAAGATAGGGGATGGACTAGCGGGGCAACAGATACGCAGTATTTT. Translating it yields CASSQDRGWTSGATDTQYF.

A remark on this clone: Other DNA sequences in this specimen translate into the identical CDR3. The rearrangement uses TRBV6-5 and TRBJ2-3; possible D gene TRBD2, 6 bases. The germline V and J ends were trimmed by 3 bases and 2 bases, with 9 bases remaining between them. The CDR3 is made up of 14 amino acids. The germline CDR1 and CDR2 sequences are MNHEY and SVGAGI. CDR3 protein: CASSYGGTTDTQYF. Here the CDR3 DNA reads TGTGCCAGCAGTTATGGGGGGACCACAGATACGCAGTATTTT.

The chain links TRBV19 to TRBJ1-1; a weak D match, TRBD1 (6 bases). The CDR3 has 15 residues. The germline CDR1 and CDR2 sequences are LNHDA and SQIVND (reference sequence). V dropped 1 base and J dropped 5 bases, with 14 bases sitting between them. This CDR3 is CASSIGGEGGTEAFF. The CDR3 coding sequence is TGTGCCAGTAGTATAGGTGGCGAAGGGGGGACTGAAGCTTTCTTT.

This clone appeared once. Written as DNA, the CDR3 is TGCGCCAGCAGCCAAGATAGGAACAATGAGCAGTTCTTC. Translated: CASSQDRNNEQFF. V is TRBV4-1 and J is TRBJ2-1, with D unclear. Germline V gene sequence: CDR1 MGHRA, CDR2 YSYEKL. CDR3 length: 13 residues. V was clipped by 0 bases and J by 5 bases, with 5 bases between them.

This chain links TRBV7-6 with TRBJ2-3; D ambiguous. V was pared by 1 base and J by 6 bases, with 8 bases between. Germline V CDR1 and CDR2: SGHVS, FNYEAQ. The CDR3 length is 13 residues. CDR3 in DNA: TGTGCCAGCAGCTTAGACGTCTCGGATACGCAGTATTTT. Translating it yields CASSLDVSDTQYF.

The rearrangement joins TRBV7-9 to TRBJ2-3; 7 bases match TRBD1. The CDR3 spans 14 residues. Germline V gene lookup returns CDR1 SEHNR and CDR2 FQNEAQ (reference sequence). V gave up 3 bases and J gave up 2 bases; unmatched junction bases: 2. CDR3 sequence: CASSLGTVTDTQYF. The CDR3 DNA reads TGTGCCAGCAGCTTGGGGACAGTCACAGATACGCAGTATTTT.

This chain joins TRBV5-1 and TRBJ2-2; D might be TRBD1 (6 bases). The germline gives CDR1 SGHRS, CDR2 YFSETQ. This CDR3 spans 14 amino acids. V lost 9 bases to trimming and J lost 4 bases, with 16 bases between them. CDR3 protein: CATTQGDGTGELFF. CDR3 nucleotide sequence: TGCGCCACCACACAGGGAGACGGCACCGGGGAGCTGTTTTTT.

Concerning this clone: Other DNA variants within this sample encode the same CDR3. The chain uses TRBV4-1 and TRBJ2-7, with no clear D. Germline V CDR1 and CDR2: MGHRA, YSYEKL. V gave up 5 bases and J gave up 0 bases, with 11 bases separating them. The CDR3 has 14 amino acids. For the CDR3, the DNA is TGCGCCAGCAGCAAGCAGTTTTCCTCCTACGAGCAGTACTTC. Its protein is CASSKQFSSYEQYF.

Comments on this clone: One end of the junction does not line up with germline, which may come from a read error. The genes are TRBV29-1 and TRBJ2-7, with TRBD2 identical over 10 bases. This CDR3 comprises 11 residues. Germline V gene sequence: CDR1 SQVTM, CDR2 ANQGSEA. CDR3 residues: CSVEDRGLASF. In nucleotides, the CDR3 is TGCAGCGTTGAAGATCGGGGACTAGCGTCGTTC.

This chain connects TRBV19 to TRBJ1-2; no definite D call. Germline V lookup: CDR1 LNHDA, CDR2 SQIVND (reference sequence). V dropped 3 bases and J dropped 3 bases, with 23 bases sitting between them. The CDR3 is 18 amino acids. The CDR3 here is CASSIPMYRSTPYYGYTF. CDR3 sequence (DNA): TGTGCCAGTAGTATCCCCATGTACAGATCGACGCCTTACTATGGCTACACCTTC.

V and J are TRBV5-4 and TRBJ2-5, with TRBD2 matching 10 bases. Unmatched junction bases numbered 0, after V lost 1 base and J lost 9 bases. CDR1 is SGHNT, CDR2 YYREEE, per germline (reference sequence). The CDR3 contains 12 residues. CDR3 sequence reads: CASSLTSGAQYF. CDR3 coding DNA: TGTGCCAGCAGCTTGACTAGCGGGGCCCAGTACTTC.

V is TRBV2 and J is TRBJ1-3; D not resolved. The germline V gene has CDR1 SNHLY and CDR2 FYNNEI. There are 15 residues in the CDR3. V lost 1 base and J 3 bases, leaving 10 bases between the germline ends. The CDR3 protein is CASSEGGVVGNTIYF. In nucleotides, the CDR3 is TGTGCCAGCAGTGAAGGGGGAGTAGTTGGAAACACCATATATTTT.

The CDR3 nucleotides are TGTGCCAGTAGTCCCGGGACAGGAAGGCCTTCGGGGCCCCAGCATTTT. Its protein is CASSPGTGRPSGPQHF. The chain joins TRBV19 to TRBJ1-5; 8 bases are shared with TRBD1. V was pared by 5 bases and J by 9 bases, with 15 bases of the junction left unmatched. Germline lookup yields CDR1 LNHDA and CDR2 SQIVND (reference sequence). This CDR3 is 16 amino acids long.

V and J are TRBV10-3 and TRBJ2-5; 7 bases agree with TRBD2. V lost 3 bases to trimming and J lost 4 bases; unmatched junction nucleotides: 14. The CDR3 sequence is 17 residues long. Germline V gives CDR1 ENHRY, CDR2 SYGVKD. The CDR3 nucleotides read TGTGCCATCAGTGACAGCTACGAACTCAGGGAGGGAGAGACCCAGTACTTC. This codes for CAISDSYELREGETQYF.

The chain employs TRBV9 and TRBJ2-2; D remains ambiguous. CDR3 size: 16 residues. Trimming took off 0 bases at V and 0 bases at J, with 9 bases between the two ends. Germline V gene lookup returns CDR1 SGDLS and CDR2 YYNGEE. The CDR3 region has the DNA TGTGCCAGCAGCGTAGGTGCCGGAGCGAACACCGGGGAGCTGTTTTTT. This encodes CASSVGAGANTGELFF.

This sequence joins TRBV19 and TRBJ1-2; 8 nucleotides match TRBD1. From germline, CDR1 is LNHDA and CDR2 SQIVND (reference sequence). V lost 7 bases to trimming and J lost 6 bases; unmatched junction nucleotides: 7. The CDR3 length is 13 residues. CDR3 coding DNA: TGTGCCAGTACCCCGACAGGGGTTGATGGCTACACCTTC. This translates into CASTPTGVDGYTF.